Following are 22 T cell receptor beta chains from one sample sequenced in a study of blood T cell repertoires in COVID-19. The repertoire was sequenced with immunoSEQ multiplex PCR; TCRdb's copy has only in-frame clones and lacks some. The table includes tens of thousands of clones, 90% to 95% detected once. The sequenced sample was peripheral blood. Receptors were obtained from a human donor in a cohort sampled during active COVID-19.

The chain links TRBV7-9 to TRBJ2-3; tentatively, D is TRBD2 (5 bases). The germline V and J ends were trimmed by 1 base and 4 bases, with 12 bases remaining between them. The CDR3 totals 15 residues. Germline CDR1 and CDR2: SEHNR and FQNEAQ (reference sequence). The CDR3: CASSLGTLPPDTQYF. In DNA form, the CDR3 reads TGTGCCAGCAGCTTAGGGACTCTACCTCCAGATACGCAGTATTTT.

CDR3 residues: CASSPPRSPDTQYF. The CDR3 DNA reads TGTGCCAGCTCACCACCCCGGAGCCCAGATACGCAGTATTTT. V usage is TRBV18 and J usage is TRBJ2-3; D is ambiguous. Between the trimmed V and J ends, which lost 0 bases and 4 bases, there was a span of 8 bases. CDR1 and CDR2 (germline): KGHSH, LQKENI. The CDR3 spans 14 residues.

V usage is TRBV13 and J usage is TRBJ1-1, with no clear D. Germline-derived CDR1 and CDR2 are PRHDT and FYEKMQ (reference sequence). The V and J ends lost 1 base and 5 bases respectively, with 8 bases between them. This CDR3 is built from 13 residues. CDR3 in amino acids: CASSLVSRTEAFF. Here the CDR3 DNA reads TGTGCCAGCAGCTTAGTTTCCAGGACTGAAGCTTTCTTT. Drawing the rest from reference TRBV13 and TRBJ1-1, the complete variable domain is AAGVIQSPRHLIKEKRETATLKCYPIPRHDTVYWYQQGPGQDPQFLISFYEKMQSDKGSIPDRFSAQQFSDYHSELNMSSLELGDSALYFCASSLVSRTEAFFGQGTRLTVV.

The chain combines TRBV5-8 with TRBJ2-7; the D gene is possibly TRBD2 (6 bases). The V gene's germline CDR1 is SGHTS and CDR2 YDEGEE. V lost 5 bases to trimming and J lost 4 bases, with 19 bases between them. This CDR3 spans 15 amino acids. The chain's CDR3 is CASSKVAEIGYEQYF. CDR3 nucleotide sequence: TGTGCCAGCAGTAAAGTAGCGGAGATAGGTTACGAGCAGTACTTC.

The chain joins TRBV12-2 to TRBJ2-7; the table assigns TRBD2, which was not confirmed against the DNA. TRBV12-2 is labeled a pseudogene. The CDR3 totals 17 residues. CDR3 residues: CASLSKTRGTSIYEQYV. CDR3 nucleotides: TGTGCAAGCCTCTCTAAGACCCGCGGGACTAGTATATACGAGCAGTACGTC.

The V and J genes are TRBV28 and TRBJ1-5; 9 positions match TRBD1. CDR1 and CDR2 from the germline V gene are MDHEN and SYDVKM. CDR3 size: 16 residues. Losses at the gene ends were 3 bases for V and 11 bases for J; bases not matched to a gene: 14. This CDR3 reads CASSFPPTDRGIAQHF. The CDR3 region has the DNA TGTGCCAGCAGTTTTCCCCCTACCGACAGGGGGATAGCCCAGCATTTT.

CDR3 sequence reads: CASRTGYSYNSPLHF. The CDR3 DNA is TGTGCCAGCAGGACAGGATACTCCTATAATTCACCCCTCCACTTT. The V gene is TRBV27, the J gene TRBJ1-6, with D possibly matching TRBD1 (6 bases). Per germline, CDR1 MNHEY and CDR2 SMNVEV (reference sequence). Trimming shortened V by 6 bases and J by 0 bases, and 9 bases separated the two germline ends. This CDR3 spans 15 amino acids.

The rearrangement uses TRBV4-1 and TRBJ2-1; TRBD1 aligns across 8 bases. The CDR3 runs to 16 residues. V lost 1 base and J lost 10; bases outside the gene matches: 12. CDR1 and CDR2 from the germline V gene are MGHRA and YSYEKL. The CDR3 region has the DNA TGCGCCAGCAGCCAAGTCGGGACAGGTGCGACTAGAGAGCAGTTCTTC. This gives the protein CASSQVGTGATREQFF.

CDR3 DNA sequence: TGTGCCAGCAGCTTAGATCGTGAAAAACTGTTTTTT. Protein: CASSLDREKLFF. This rearrangement joins TRBV7-2 to TRBJ1-4, with D unclear. V shed 1 base and J shed 7 bases, with 4 bases lying between them. The CDR3 contains 12 residues. Germline V gives CDR1 SGHTA, CDR2 FQGNSA.

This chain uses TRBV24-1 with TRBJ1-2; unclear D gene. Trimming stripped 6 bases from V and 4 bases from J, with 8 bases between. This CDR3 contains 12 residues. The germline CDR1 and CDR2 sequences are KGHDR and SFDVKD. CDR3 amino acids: CATSRGSYGYTF. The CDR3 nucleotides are TGTGCCACCAGTCGGGGATCCTATGGCTACACCTTC.

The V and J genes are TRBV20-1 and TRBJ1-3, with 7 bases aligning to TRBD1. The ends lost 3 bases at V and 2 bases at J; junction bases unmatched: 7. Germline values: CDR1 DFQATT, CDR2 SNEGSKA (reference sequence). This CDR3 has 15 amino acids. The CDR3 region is CSASIAQGPGNTIYF. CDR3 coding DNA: TGCAGTGCTAGTATAGCACAGGGGCCTGGAAACACCATATATTTT.

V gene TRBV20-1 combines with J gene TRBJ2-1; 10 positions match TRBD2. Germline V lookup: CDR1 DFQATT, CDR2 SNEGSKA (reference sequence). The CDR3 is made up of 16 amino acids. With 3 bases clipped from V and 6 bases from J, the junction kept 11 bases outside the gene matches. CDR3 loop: CSASNALAGDFNEQFF. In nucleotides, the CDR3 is TGCAGTGCTAGTAACGCCCTAGCGGGGGACTTCAATGAGCAGTTCTTC.

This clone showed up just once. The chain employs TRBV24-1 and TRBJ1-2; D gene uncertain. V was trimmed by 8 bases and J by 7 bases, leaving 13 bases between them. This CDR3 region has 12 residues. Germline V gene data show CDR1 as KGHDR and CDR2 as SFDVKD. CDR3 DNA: TGTGCCACCACCTCGGGGAAAGGTGGCTACACCTTC. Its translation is CATTSGKGGYTF.

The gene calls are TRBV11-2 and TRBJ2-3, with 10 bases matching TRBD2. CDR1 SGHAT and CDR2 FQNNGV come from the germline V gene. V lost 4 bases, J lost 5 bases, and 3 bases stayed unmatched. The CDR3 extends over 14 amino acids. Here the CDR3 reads CASSSQREGDTQYF. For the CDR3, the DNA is TGTGCCAGCAGCTCCCAGCGGGAGGGAGATACGCAGTATTTT.

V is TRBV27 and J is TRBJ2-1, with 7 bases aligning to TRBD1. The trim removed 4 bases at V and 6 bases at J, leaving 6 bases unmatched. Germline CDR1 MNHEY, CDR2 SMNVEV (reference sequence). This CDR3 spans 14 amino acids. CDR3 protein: CASSSYRGRNEQFF. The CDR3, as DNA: TGTGCCAGCAGTTCTTACAGGGGTCGCAATGAGCAGTTCTTC.

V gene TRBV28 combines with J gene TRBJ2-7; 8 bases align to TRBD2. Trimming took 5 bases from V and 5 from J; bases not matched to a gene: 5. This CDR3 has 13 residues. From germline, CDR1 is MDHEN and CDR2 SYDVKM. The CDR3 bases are TGTGCCAGCAGTCCCGGGGGGGGAGACGAGCAGTACTTC. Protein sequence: CASSPGGGDEQYF.

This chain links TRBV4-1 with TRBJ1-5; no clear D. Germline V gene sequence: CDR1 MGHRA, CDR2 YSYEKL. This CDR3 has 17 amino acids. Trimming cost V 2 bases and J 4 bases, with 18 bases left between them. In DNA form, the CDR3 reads TGCGCCAGCAGCCAATTCTCGGTCGCCTTTTGGAATCAGCCCCAGCATTTT. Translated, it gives CASSQFSVAFWNQPQHF.

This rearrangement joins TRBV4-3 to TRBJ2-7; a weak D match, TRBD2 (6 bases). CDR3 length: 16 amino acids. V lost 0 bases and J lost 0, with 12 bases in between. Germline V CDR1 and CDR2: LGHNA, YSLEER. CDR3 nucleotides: TGCGCCAGCAGCCAAGAGCGACGGGGGAGCTCCTACGAGCAGTACGTC. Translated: CASSQERRGSSYEQYV.

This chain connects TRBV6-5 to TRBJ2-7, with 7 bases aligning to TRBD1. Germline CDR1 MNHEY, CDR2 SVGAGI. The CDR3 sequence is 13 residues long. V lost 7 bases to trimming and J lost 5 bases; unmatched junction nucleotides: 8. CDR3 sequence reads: CASTLTGADEQYV. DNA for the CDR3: TGTGCCAGCACCCTCACAGGGGCGGACGAGCAGTACGTC.

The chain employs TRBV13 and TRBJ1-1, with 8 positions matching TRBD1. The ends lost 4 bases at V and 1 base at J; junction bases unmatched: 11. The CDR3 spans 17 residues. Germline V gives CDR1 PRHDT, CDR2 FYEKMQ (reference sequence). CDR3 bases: TGTGCCAGCAGCTCCTGGGGCAGGGGGCGCGGGAACACTGAAGCTTTCTTT. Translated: CASSSWGRGRGNTEAFF. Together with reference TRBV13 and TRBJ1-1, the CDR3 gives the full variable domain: AAGVIQSPRHLIKEKRETATLKCYPIPRHDTVYWYQQGPGQDPQFLISFYEKMQSDKGSIPDRFSAQQFSDYHSELNMSSLELGDSALYFCASSSWGRGRGNTEAFFGQGTRLTVV.

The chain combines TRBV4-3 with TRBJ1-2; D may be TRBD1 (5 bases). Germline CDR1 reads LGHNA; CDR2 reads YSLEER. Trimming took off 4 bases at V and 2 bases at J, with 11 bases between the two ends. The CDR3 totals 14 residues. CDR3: CASSLEGENYGYTF. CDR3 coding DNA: TGCGCCAGCAGCCTTGAAGGGGAAAACTATGGCTACACCTTC.

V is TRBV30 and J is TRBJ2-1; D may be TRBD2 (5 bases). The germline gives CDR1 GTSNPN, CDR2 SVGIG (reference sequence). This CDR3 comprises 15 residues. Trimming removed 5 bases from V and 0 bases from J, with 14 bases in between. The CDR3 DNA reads TGTGCCTGGGCCGGGATCTCCAGCTCCTACAATGAGCAGTTCTTC. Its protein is CAWAGISSSYNEQFF.